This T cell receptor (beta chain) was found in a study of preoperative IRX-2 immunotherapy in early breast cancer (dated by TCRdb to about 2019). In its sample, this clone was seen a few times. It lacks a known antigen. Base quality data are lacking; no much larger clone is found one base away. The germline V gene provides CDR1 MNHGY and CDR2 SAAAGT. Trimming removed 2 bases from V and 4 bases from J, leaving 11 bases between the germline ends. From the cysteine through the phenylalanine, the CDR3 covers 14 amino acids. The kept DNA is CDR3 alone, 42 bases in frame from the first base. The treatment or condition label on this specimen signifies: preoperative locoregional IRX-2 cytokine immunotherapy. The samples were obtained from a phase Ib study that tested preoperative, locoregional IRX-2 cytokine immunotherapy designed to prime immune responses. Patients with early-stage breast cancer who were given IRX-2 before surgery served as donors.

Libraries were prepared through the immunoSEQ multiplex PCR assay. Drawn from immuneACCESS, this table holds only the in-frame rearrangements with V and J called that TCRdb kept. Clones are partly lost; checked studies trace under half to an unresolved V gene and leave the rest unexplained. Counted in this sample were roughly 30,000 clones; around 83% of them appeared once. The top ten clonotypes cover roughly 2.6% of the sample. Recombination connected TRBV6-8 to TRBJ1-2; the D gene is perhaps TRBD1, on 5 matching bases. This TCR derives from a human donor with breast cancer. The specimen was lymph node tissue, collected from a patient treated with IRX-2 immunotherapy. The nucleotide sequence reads TGTGCCAGCAGTTACCAGGGTCGGACCTATGGCTACACCTTC. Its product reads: CASSYQGRTYGYTF.